A selection of T cell receptor beta chains follows, all from one sample in a study of blood T cell repertoires in COVID-19. Repertoires were generated with immunoSEQ multiplex PCR, while TCRdb's copy carries only in-frame clones and drops some. Of around 300,000 clones listed, around 90% are singletons. The sample was PBMCs or T cells enriched from blood (not recorded which). The receptors originated from a woman in her thirties who had recovered from COVID-19. Both conserved end residues are part of each CDR3. Each record gives: V gene, D gene, J gene, clone size, CDR3 protein, CDR3 DNA. A D gene is named only where the DNA matches it firmly. For some rows the clone size is stated as once, few or many, or as a class when expanded; others skip it.

V: TRBV6-2/TRBV6-3
D: -
J: TRBJ1-2
size: -
CDR3: CASSFLGGHGYTF
DNA: TGTGCCAGCAGTTTCTTGGGAGGCCATGGCTACACCTTC

V: TRBV11-3
D: TRBD1
J: TRBJ2-3
size: once
CDR3: CASSSGRRDRVTDTQYF
DNA: TGTGCCAGCAGCTCAGGTCGCCGGGACAGGGTAACAGATACGCAGTATTTT

V: TRBV29-1
D: -
J: TRBJ1-3
size: -
CDR3: CSVEGLGQRNTIYF
DNA: TGCAGCGTTGAAGGTTTAGGACAGCGTAACACCATATATTTT

V: TRBV5-4
D: TRBD2
J: TRBJ2-1
size: -
CDR3: CASSYLGLAGNNEQFF
DNA: TGTGCCAGCAGCTATTTGGGACTAGCGGGAAACAATGAGCAGTTCTTC

V: TRBV6-5
D: TRBD1
J: TRBJ2-5
size: -
CDR3: CASSYTTGASETQYF
DNA: TGTGCCAGCAGTTACACTACAGGGGCTAGCGAGACCCAGTACTTC

V: TRBV19
D: -
J: TRBJ1-1
size: -
CDR3: CASSIPLASLNTEAFF
DNA: TGTGCCAGTAGTATCCCCCTCGCAAGCCTCAACACTGAAGCTTTCTTT

V: TRBV5-1
D: TRBD1
J: TRBJ1-4
size: -
CDR3: CASSWDRGGEKLFF
DNA: TGCGCCAGCAGCTGGGACAGGGGCGGTGAAAAACTGTTTTTT

V: TRBV2
D: -
J: TRBJ2-3
size: -
CDR3: CASKGVTLSTDTQYF
DNA: TGTGCCAGCAAGGGAGTGACGCTTAGCACAGATACGCAGTATTTT

V: TRBV11-2
D: -
J: TRBJ2-2
size: -
CDR3: CASSLRNTGELFF
DNA: TGTGCCAGCAGTTTGCGGAACACCGGGGAGCTGTTTTTT

V: TRBV7-2
D: -
J: TRBJ2-7
size: -
CDR3: CASSLQWGHNYEQYF
DNA: TGTGCCAGCAGCTTACAATGGGGGCACAACTACGAGCAGTACTTC

V: TRBV6-5
D: TRBD1
J: TRBJ2-5
size: -
CDR3: CASRGTGIQETQYF
DNA: TGTGCCAGCAGAGGGACAGGGATACAAGAGACCCAGTACTTC

V: TRBV10-3
D: TRBD1
J: TRBJ1-4
size: -
CDR3: CAISEDPTGVQKLFF
DNA: TGTGCCATCAGTGAAGACCCTACAGGGGTGCAAAAACTGTTTTTT

V: TRBV30
D: TRBD1
J: TRBJ2-6
size: once
CDR3: CAWSVAGGSGANVLTF
DNA: TGTGCCTGGAGTGTAGCAGGGGGCTCTGGGGCCAACGTCCTGACTTTC

V: TRBV9
D: TRBD2
J: TRBJ2-3
size: few
CDR3: CASSVTSGRDTQYF
DNA: TGTGCCAGCAGCGTCACTAGCGGGAGAGATACGCAGTATTTT

V: TRBV21-1
D: -
J: TRBJ2-7
size: -
CDR3: CASSKALLVGTGASGSVHEQYF
DNA: -

V: TRBV3-1/TRBV3-2
D: TRBD2
J: TRBJ2-5
size: -
CDR3: CASSQGSGSGRGETQYF
DNA: TGTGCCAGCAGCCAAGGTTCGGGTAGCGGGAGAGGGGAGACCCAGTACTTC

V: TRBV27
D: TRBD1
J: TRBJ2-2
size: -
CDR3: CASRWDSRNTGELFF
DNA: TGTGCCAGCAGGTGGGACAGCCGAAACACCGGGGAGCTGTTTTTT

V: TRBV20-1
D: TRBD2
J: TRBJ2-3
size: -
CDR3: CSASGREAVDTQYF
DNA: TGCAGTGCTAGTGGGCGGGAGGCCGTAGATACGCAGTATTTT

V: TRBV9
D: -
J: TRBJ2-2
size: -
CDR3: CASSAGKNTGELFF
DNA: TGTGCCAGCAGCGCCGGGAAAAACACCGGGGAGCTGTTTTTT

V: TRBV7-9
D: -
J: TRBJ1-2
size: -
CDR3: CASSLDGNYGYTF
DNA: TGTGCCAGCAGCTTAGACGGGAACTATGGCTACACCTTC

V: TRBV11-2
D: TRBD1
J: TRBJ2-5
size: -
CDR3: CASSRTGGSEETQYF
DNA: TGTGCCAGCAGCCGCACAGGGGGTTCGGAAGAGACCCAGTACTTC

V: TRBV27
D: -
J: TRBJ1-5
size: -
CDR3: CASSSSQGWNQPQHF
DNA: TGTGCCAGCAGTTCTTCCCAGGGGTGGAATCAGCCCCAGCATTTT

V: TRBV7-9
D: TRBD2
J: TRBJ2-1
size: -
CDR3: CASSLGLAGDYSYNEQFF
DNA: TGTGCCAGCAGCTTAGGGCTAGCGGGAGATTATTCCTACAATGAGCAGTTCTTC

V: TRBV5-1
D: TRBD2
J: TRBJ2-2
size: -
CDR3: CASSSSGSQTGELFF
DNA: TGCGCCAGCAGCTCCAGCGGGAGTCAAACCGGGGAGCTGTTTTTT

V: TRBV6-6
D: TRBD1
J: TRBJ1-2
size: -
CDR3: CASSSGTGGSYGYTF
DNA: TGTGCCTCTTCCTCCGGGACAGGGGGTAGCTATGGCTACACCTTC

V: TRBV28
D: -
J: TRBJ1-5
size: once
CDR3: CASRAFRPRRGYSNQPQHF
DNA: TGTGCCAGCAGGGCATTCAGGCCCCGGAGGGGATATAGCAATCAGCCCCAGCATTTT

V: TRBV6-5
D: TRBD1
J: TRBJ2-3
size: -
CDR3: CASKIRDSATDTQYF
DNA: TGTGCCAGCAAGATCCGGGACAGCGCCACAGATACGCAGTATTTT

V: TRBV27
D: TRBD1
J: TRBJ2-1
size: -
CDR3: CASSFDRGTSEQFF
DNA: TGTGCCAGCAGTTTTGACAGGGGGACGAGTGAGCAGTTCTTC

V: TRBV10-2
D: TRBD2
J: TRBJ2-3
size: -
CDR3: CASSPTSAREDTQYF
DNA: TGCGCCAGCAGTCCTACTAGCGCTCGGGAGGATACGCAGTATTTT

V: TRBV19
D: -
J: TRBJ1-5
size: -
CDR3: CASRRTDQPQHF
DNA: TGTGCCAGCCGACGGACAGATCAGCCCCAGCATTTT

V: TRBV7-8
D: -
J: TRBJ2-7
size: -
CDR3: CATSVGYEQYF
DNA: TGTGCCACTAGTGTTGGCTACGAGCAGTACTTC

V: TRBV2
D: TRBD1
J: TRBJ2-1
size: -
CDR3: CASGDRGLRTEQFF
DNA: TGTGCCAGCGGAGACAGGGGCCTAAGGACCGAGCAGTTCTTC

V: TRBV7-2
D: TRBD1
J: TRBJ1-1
size: -
CDR3: CASSAGQGATEAFF
DNA: TGTGCCAGCAGCGCGGGACAGGGGGCGACTGAAGCTTTCTTT

V: TRBV7-9
D: -
J: TRBJ2-3
size: -
CDR3: CASSLATGGDTQYF
DNA: TGTGCCAGCAGCTTAGCGACGGGCGGGGATACGCAGTATTTT

V: TRBV7-9
D: -
J: TRBJ1-3
size: -
CDR3: CASSPPGGVSGNTIYF
DNA: TGTGCCAGCAGCCCTCCGGGGGGCGTTTCTGGAAACACCATATATTTT

V: TRBV18
D: -
J: TRBJ1-4
size: -
CDR3: CASSQDITTNEKLFF
DNA: TGTGCCAGCTCACAGGACATTACAACTAATGAAAAACTGTTTTTT

V: TRBV7-8
D: TRBD2
J: TRBJ2-1
size: -
CDR3: CASSFSWGGMESDEQFF
DNA: TGTGCCAGCAGCTTCTCGTGGGGGGGAATGGAAAGCGATGAGCAGTTCTTC